These 13 T cell receptor beta chains share one sample of origin, sequenced in a study of T cells in Graves' hyperthyroidism and ophthalmopathy. Researchers took RNA transcripts and amplified the TCR beta CDR3 regions from them. The HTBI primer set drove a first-round RT-PCR of the TCR CDR3. TCRdb passed the multiplex PCR reads through MiXCR, listing each CDR3 protein once. The table shows roughly 570,000 distinct CDR3 sequences, with around 16% occurring only once. Sequenced sample: blood. The receptor source for this set is a woman aged 30 to 39 with Graves' hyperthyroidism.

Many counts were recorded for this clonotype. The chain employs TRBV6-1 and TRBJ1-1; D gene unclear. The germline gives CDR1 MNHNS, CDR2 SASEGT. The CDR3 runs to 14 residues. V shed 2 bases and J shed 6 bases, with 13 bases lying between them. CDR3 sequence (DNA): TGTGCCAGCAGTGAAAGGAGAACTTTTGCTGAAGCTTTCTTT. Translated, it gives CASSERRTFAEAFF.

This clonotype was seen ten or more times. The V call is TRBV28, the J call TRBJ1-5; possibly TRBD1 for D (5 bases). CDR3 length equals 15 residues. Deletions cut 5 bases from V and 7 bases from J, with 18 bases between. The germline V gene encodes CDR1 MDHEN and CDR2 SYDVKM. The CDR3 reads CASSQGDAVTQPQHF. The CDR3, as DNA: TGTGCCAGCAGTCAGGGTGACGCCGTCACACAGCCCCAGCATTTT.

This clonotype was detected ten times or more. V usage is TRBV7-2 and J usage is TRBJ2-7; the match to TRBD2 covers 12 bases. The junction had 4 bases not matched to a gene; V was cut back by 1 base and J by 3 bases. The germline V gene encodes CDR1 SGHTA and CDR2 FQGNSA. The CDR3 contains 16 residues. The CDR3 DNA reads as TGTGCCAGCAGCTTAGTTTCTAGCGGGAGGGTCTACGAGCAGTACTTC. Translated: CASSLVSSGRVYEQYF.

The sample holds many counts of this clonotype. The chain has TRBV11-2 and TRBJ2-7; 7 bases align to TRBD2. From germline, CDR1 is SGHAT and CDR2 FQNNGV. Trimming took 5 bases from V and 4 from J; bases not matched to a gene: 14. The CDR3 consists of 16 residues. CDR3 DNA: TGTGCCAGCAGCCCTATCGCTCGGACTAGTCGGTACGAGCAGTACTTC. Encoded protein: CASSPIARTSRYEQYF.

A few counts support this clonotype. This chain uses TRBV25-1 with TRBJ2-7; TRBD1 is a possible D gene (5 bases). The CDR3 has 15 amino acids. The germline V gene encodes CDR1 MGHDK and CDR2 SYGVNS. V lost 3 bases, J lost 2 bases, and 14 bases lay in between. The CDR3 spells CASSDHTGTTYEQYF. The CDR3 DNA is TGTGCCAGCAGTGACCATACAGGAACCACCTACGAGCAGTACTTC.

The chain has TRBV6-7 and TRBJ2-3, with 7 bases identical to TRBD2. TRBV6-7 is treated as an ORF (open reading frame) with a function not yet certain. The trim removed 2 bases at V and 1 base at J, leaving 6 bases unmatched. The CDR3 is 16 residues long. CDR3 in amino acids: CASSYPQRDRTDTQYF. Here the CDR3 DNA reads TGTGCCAGCAGTTACCCCCAGCGGGACCGCACAGATACGCAGTATTTT.

The gene calls are TRBV27 and TRBJ1-2, with a weak D call TRBD1 (5 bases). CDR1 and CDR2 from the germline V gene are MNHEY and SMNVEV (reference sequence). The V end lost 0 bases, the J end lost 4 bases, and 15 bases lay between the germline ends. The CDR3 has 16 residues. CDR3 in DNA: TGTGCCAGCAGTTTATCTGGGGGGAGGGGCTTCTATGGCTACACCTTC. Residues: CASSLSGGRGFYGYTF.

In its sample, this clonotype was seen many times. This chain joins TRBV12-3 or TRBV12-4 and TRBJ1-5, with D perhaps TRBD1 (5 bases). The CDR3 contains 15 residues. Trimming took off 3 bases at V and 4 bases at J, with 13 bases between the two ends. The CDR3 loop is CASSFRAGDNQPQHF. The CDR3 nucleotides read TGTGCCAGCAGTTTTAGGGCGGGGGATAATCAGCCCCAGCATTTT.

With respect to this clonotype: A read error may produce the germline difference seen at one junction end. The chain is built from TRBV5-1 and TRBJ2-1, with TRBD1 matching 10 bases. There are 13 residues in the CDR3. CDR1 SGHRS and CDR2 YFSETQ come from the germline V gene. CDR3 region: CASSEDRGNGQFF. The CDR3, as DNA: TGCGCCAGCAGCGAGGACAGGGGGAATGGGCAGTTCTTC. Drawing the rest from reference TRBV5-1 and TRBJ2-1, the complete variable domain is KAGVTQTPRYLIKTRGQQVTLSCSPISGHRSVSWYQQTPGQGLQFLFEYFSETQRNKGNFPGRFSGRQFSNSRSEMNVSTLELGDSALYLCASSEDRGNGQFFGPGTRLTVL.

As to this clonotype: This clone may be a read error of a much larger clone one base away. This chain links TRBV4-3 with TRBJ2-2; TRBD1 matches 9 bases. Germline lookup yields CDR1 LGHNA and CDR2 YSLEER. The CDR3 covers 15 residues. V was clipped by 0 bases and J by 7 bases; unmatched bases: 3. This CDR3 is CASSQEGQGVGELFF. The CDR3, as DNA: TGCGCCAGCAGCCAAGAGGGACAGGGCGTCGGGGAGCTGTTTTTT.

The J gene is TRBJ2-5, the V gene TRBV3-1, with D possibly TRBD2 on 6 matching bases. This CDR3 contains 15 residues. Deletions cut 4 bases from V and 3 bases from J, with 15 bases between. Germline CDR1 LGHDT, CDR2 YNNKEL (reference sequence). The CDR3 here is CASSPFSGGKETQYF. In DNA form, the CDR3 reads TGTGCCAGCAGCCCCTTTAGCGGAGGGAAAGAGACCCAGTACTTC.

This clonotype was seen more than once but under ten times. A read error is possible here, since a much larger clone lies one base away. The rearrangement links TRBV6-5 to TRBJ2-1; TRBD2 aligns across 9 bases. CDR3 size: 19 residues. Germline CDR1 and CDR2: MNHEY and SVGAGI. The CDR3 bases are TGTGCCAGCAGTTACGGGGGGTGGGCTCCTAGCGGGATTCGGAATGAGCAGCTCTTC. Translating gives CASSYGGWAPSGIRNEQLF.

The chain joins TRBV12-3 or TRBV12-4 to TRBJ2-1; 16 bases line up with TRBD2. V was pared by 7 bases and J by 10 bases, with 7 bases of the junction left unmatched. The CDR3 consists of 15 residues. CDR3 in DNA: TGTGCCAGCATCAAGGCGGGACTAGCGGGGGGGGAGCAGTTCTTC. Its translation: CASIKAGLAGGEQFF.